A single sample is the source of the 23 T cell receptor beta chains below, sequenced in a study of tumor-infiltrating lymphocytes in primary liver carcinoma. Making TCR beta cDNA involved approximately 0.5 ug total RNA and a constant-region primer. Three rounds of nested multiplex PCR with slightly modified ARM-PCR produced TCR beta libraries. Amplification in the first two PCR rounds was performed using TRBV1-TRBV30 forward primers and a C-beta reverse primer for 10 cycles each. TCRdb reprocessed the multiplex PCR reads with MiXCR, giving one entry per CDR3 protein. The data show approximately 320,000 distinct CDR3 sequences, with 50% to 60% seen just once and about 17% held by the top ten. The authors took blood RNA from unsorted whole blood and also extracted germline DNA. Sequencing was carried out using peripheral blood. The receptor source for this set is a woman aged 25 to 39 with primary liver carcinoma and hepatitis B virus infection.

In this sample, this clonotype turned up many times. The rearrangement links TRBV6-5 to TRBJ2-2; TRBD2 aligns across 11 bases. V lost 2 bases and J lost 4; bases outside the gene matches: 0. The germline CDR1 and CDR2 sequences are MNHEY and SVGAGI. The CDR3 is 15 amino acids. The CDR3 nucleotides are TGTGCCAGCAGTTACACTAGCGGGAGCACCGGGGAGCTGTTTTTT. It is translated as CASSYTSGSTGELFF.

This clonotype was counted a few times. This rearrangement joins TRBV30 to TRBJ1-5; D unresolved. The CDR3 totals 15 residues. The germline CDR1 and CDR2 sequences are GTSNPN and SVGIG (reference sequence). V lost 3 bases and J lost 6, with 18 bases in between. The CDR3: CAWSLKISKAQPQHF. The CDR3 region has the DNA TGTGCCTGGAGCCTAAAGATAAGCAAGGCTCAGCCCCAGCATTTT.

With respect to this clonotype: A clone one base away is much larger, so this may be a read error. CDR3 nucleotide sequence: TGTACCAGCAGACGACAGGGGGCGCGTAGCAATCAGCCCCAGCATTTT. Its translation is CTSRRQGARSNQPQHF. The genes are TRBV6-2 or TRBV6-3 and TRBJ1-5, with TRBD1 identical over 10 bases. The CDR3 has 16 residues. CDR1 is MNHEY, CDR2 SVGEGT, per germline.

To note about this clonotype: A much larger clonotype is one base distant, so this may be a read error. This chain links TRBV12-3 or TRBV12-4 with TRBJ2-1; TRBD2 matches 12 bases. After removal of 6 bases from V and 8 bases from J, the junction contained 14 bases not matched to a gene. The CDR3 sequence is 17 residues long. CDR3 in amino acids: CASRDGASGRASDEQFF. As DNA, the CDR3 is TGTGCCAGCAGGGACGGGGCTAGCGGGAGGGCGAGCGATGAGCAGTTCTTC.

As to this clonotype: This may be a read error: a much more frequent sequence differs by one nucleotide. The gene calls are TRBV29-1 and TRBJ2-1, with 7 bases fitting TRBD2. Germline CDR1 and CDR2: SQVTM and ANQGSEA. The CDR3 consists of 14 residues. Trimming cost V 4 bases and J 9 bases; bases outside gene matches: 12. The CDR3 loop is CSVAGLAGLCEQFF. In DNA, the CDR3 is TGCAGCGTTGCAGGGTTAGCGGGTTTGTGTGAGCAGTTCTTC.

A note on this clonotype: One end of the junction does not line up with germline, which may come from a read error. V gene TRBV9 combines with J gene TRBJ1-3; D is possibly TRBD1 (5 bases). There are 15 residues in the CDR3. Germline V gene sequence: CDR1 SGDLS, CDR2 YYNGEE. CDR3 bases: TGTGCCAGCAGCGTAGGAGGACATGAAGGAAACACCATATATTTC. Residues: CASSVGGHEGNTIYF.

The CDR3, as DNA: TGCATTGGGACCTATGAAGCTTTCTTT. It encodes CIGTYEAFF. This rearrangement joins TRBV29-1 to TRBJ1-1, with D maybe TRBD1 (5 bases). Germline CDR1 is SQVTM and CDR2 is ANQGSEA. The CDR3 covers 9 residues.

Note on this clonotype: Because it lacks the conserved phenylalanine or tryptophan at the end, this CDR3 is likely a read error. The chain uses TRBV11-3 and TRBJ2-1; 7 bases map to TRBD2. Germline V gene lookup returns CDR1 SGHNT and CDR2 YENEEA. The CDR3 length is 15 residues. CDR3 in DNA: TGTACCAGCGCCCCGGGACTATGGCATGGGGGTGAGCAGTTCTCC. Its translation: CTSAPGLWHGGEQFS.

In its sample, this clonotype was seen a few times. The V call is TRBV6-1, the J call TRBJ2-7, with 10 bases aligning to TRBD2. The V and J ends lost 2 bases and 1 base, in that order; junction bases with no gene match: 5. Germline V gene sequence: CDR1 MNHNS, CDR2 SASEGT. CDR3 length: 16 residues. The CDR3 nucleotides read TGTGCCAGCAGTGAACTAGCGGGGGAACCTTCCTACGAGCAGTACTTC. Encoded protein: CASSELAGEPSYEQYF.

The rearrangement joins TRBV19 to TRBJ1-6, with a tentative D call TRBD1 (6 bases). Germline assignment: CDR1 LNHDA and CDR2 SQIVND (reference sequence). This CDR3 contains 14 residues. Trimming shortened V by 7 bases and J by 9 bases, and 16 bases separated the two germline ends. In DNA, the CDR3 is TGTGCCAGTACCAACAGGGAAGGTGGTTCACCCCTCCACTTT. It translates to CASTNREGGSPLHF. Full variable domain (missing parts from reference TRBV19 and TRBJ1-6): DGGITQSPKYLFRKEGQNVTLSCEQNLNHDAMYWYRQDPGQGLRLIYYSQIVNDFQKGDIAEGYSVSREKKESFPLTVTSAQKNPTAFYLCASTNREGGSPLHFGNGTRLTVT.

V gene TRBV4-3 combines with J gene TRBJ1-3; a weak D match, TRBD1 (5 bases). This CDR3 spans 17 amino acids. V lost 0 bases and J lost 0, with 12 bases in between. Germline V lookup: CDR1 LGHNA, CDR2 YSLEER. The CDR3 region has the DNA TGCGCCAGCAGCCAAGAAACCGGGACGTACTCTGGAAACACCATATATTTT. Its translation is CASSQETGTYSGNTIYF.

The chain links TRBV12-3 or TRBV12-4 to TRBJ1-5; no clear D gene. The CDR3 consists of 15 residues. Trimming took 6 bases from V and 2 from J, leaving 14 bases between them. The CDR3 DNA is TGTGCCAGCAGCTCTGACCTTCGGGGCAATCAGCCCCAGCATTTT. Its protein is CASSSDLRGNQPQHF.

The genes are TRBV4-3 and TRBJ2-3; D is unresolved. The V gene lost 2 bases and the J gene lost 6 bases, with 12 bases spanning the gap. Germline V gene lookup returns CDR1 LGHNA and CDR2 YSLEER. The CDR3 sequence is 14 residues long. The CDR3 DNA sequence: TGCGCCAGCAGCCAAACTGTAAATCCCGATACGCAGTATTTT. Translation gives CASSQTVNPDTQYF.

This clonotype was seen only once. At one of its ends the junction is not consistent with the germline gene, which may arise from a read error. This CDR3 is CASSYSLSSHNSPHHF. The CDR3 nucleotides are TGTGCCAGCAGCTATAGCTTGAGCTCCCATAATTCACCCCACCACTTT. This chain joins TRBV5-6 and TRBJ1-6; D gene ambiguous. CDR3 length: 16 amino acids. Germline V gene data show CDR1 as SGHDT and CDR2 as YYEEEE.

A few counts support this clonotype. V gene TRBV30 combines with J gene TRBJ1-1; D remains unclear. The CDR3 runs 16 residues. Germline V lookup: CDR1 GTSNPN, CDR2 SVGIG (reference sequence). V was shortened by 2 bases and J by 1 base, with 17 bases between the two germline ends. The CDR3 sequence is CAWSWGSTTSNTEAFF. In DNA form, the CDR3 reads TGTGCCTGGAGTTGGGGATCCACGACCTCGAACACTGAAGCTTTCTTT.

This clonotype came up a few times. The genes are TRBV6-5 and TRBJ1-5, with TRBD1 identical over 8 bases. This CDR3 has 15 residues. V lost 6 bases, J lost 6 bases, and 10 bases stayed unmatched. Germline V gives CDR1 MNHEY, CDR2 SVGAGI. The DNA for the CDR3 is TGTGCCAGCAGAACGACCCAGGGGGCCGGTCAGCCCCAGCATTTT. It codes for CASRTTQGAGQPQHF.

About this clonotype: The final CDR3 position lacks the conserved phenylalanine or tryptophan, pointing to a likely read error. It is unclear where the CDR3 begins or ends on the DNA, so no DNA is shown, and the CDR3 is as TCRdb lists it. This chain joins TRBV4-3 and TRBJ2-2. The CDR3 length equals 17 residues, ends included. CDR1 and CDR2 (germline): LGHNA, YSLEER. CDR3 residues: CVSSQDLNGPNTGELVS.

As regards this clonotype: A much more abundant neighbour one base away suggests this may be a read error. The chain carries TRBV29-1 and TRBJ2-7, with TRBD1 matching 7 bases. V lost 7 bases and J lost 1; bases outside the gene matches: 10. Per the germline V gene, CDR1 is SQVTM and CDR2 is ANQGSEA. The CDR3 is made up of 14 amino acids. The CDR3 DNA sequence: TGCAGCGCCGCACGGGGACAGAGTTCCTACGAGCAGTACTTC. It specifies CSAARGQSSYEQYF.

V is TRBV11-2 and J is TRBJ2-2, with 10 bases matching TRBD1. The J segment lost 7 bases and the V segment lost 5 bases, leaving 19 bases of the junction unmatched. Germline V gives CDR1 SGHAT, CDR2 FQNNGV. This CDR3 is built from 19 residues. The CDR3 loop reads CASSQEGNEGQGSNGELFF. CDR3 nucleotides: TGTGCCAGCAGCCAAGAAGGCAATGAGGGACAGGGGTCCAACGGGGAGCTGTTTTTT.

Worth noting for this clonotype: The junction departs from germline at one end; a sequencing error may be responsible. DNA of the CDR3: TGTGCCAGCAGCTTAGTCGGGAGTAACGGGAAGCTGTTTTTT. Encoded protein: CASSLVGSNGKLFF. The V call is TRBV7-8, the J call TRBJ2-2, with D perhaps matching TRBD2 (6 bases). CDR1 SGHVS and CDR2 FQNEAQ come from the germline V gene. The CDR3 has 14 residues.

To note about this clonotype: At one end the junction does not follow the germline gene, possibly because of a read error. J is TRBJ2-1 and V is TRBV11-2; weak D call: TRBD2 (6 bases). The CDR3 consists of 16 residues. Germline V gives CDR1 SGHAT, CDR2 FQNNGV. CDR3 protein: CVSSASLARGYNEQFF. The CDR3 nucleotides are TGTGTCAGCAGCGCCTCTCTAGCGCGAGGATACAATGAGCAGTTCTTC.

The chain recombines TRBV4-1 with TRBJ1-5; D is ambiguous. CDR1 MGHRA and CDR2 YSYEKL come from the germline V gene. The CDR3 is made up of 13 amino acids. V lost 1 base and J lost 4, with 5 bases in between. In nucleotides, the CDR3 is TGCGCCAGCAGCCAAGCCAGGAATCAGCCCCAGCATTTT. Amino acid sequence: CASSQARNQPQHF.

This clonotype has more than one count but fewer than ten. The germline gene is not matched at one end of the junction; a read error may be the cause. This chain joins TRBV11-3 and TRBJ2-1; D uncertain. In germline, CDR1 is SGHNT, CDR2 YENEEA. The CDR3 sequence is 14 residues long. CDR3: CAGSLDGLGNEQSF. CDR3 DNA: TGTGCCGGCAGCTTAGACGGATTAGGGAACGAGCAGTCCTTC.